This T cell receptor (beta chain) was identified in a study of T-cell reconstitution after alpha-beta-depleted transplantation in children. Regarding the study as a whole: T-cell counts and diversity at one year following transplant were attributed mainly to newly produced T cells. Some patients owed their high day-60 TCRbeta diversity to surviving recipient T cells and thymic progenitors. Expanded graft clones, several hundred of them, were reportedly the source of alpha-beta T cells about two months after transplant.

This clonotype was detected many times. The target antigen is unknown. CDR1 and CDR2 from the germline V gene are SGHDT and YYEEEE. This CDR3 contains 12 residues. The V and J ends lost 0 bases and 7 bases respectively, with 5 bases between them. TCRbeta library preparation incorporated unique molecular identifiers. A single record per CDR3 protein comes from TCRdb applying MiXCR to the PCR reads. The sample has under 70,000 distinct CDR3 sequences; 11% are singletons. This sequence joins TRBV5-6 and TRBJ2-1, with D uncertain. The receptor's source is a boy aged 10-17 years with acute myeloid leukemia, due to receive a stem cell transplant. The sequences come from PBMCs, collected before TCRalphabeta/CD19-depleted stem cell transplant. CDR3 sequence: CASSLAGNEQFF. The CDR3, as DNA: TGTGCCAGCAGCTTGGCTGGGAATGAGCAGTTCTTC.